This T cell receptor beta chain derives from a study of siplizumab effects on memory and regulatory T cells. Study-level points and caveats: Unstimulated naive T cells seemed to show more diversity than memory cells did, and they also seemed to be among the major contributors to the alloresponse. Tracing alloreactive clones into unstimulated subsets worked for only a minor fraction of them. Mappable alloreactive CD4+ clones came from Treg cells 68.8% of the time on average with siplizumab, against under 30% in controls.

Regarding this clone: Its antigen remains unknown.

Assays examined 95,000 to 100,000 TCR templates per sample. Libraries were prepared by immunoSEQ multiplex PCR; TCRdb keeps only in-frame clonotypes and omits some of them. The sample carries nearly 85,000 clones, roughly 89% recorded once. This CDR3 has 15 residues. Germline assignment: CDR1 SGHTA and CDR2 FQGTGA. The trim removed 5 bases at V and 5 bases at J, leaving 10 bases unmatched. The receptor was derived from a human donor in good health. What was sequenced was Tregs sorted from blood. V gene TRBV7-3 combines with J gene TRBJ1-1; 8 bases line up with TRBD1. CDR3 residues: CASSQDRVPFTEAFF. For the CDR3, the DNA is TGTGCCAGCAGCCAGGACAGGGTACCATTTACTGAAGCTTTCTTT.